Given below is one TCR beta chain in context. Treatment noted: oral pan-JAK inhibitor, 5-10 mg twice daily. The sequencing template was cDNA reverse transcribed from extracted RNA. TCRdb's table, derived via immunoSEQ multiplex PCR, lists solely in-frame clones and lacks some. This table has about 76,000 clones, about 71% appearing once. The data were taken from a study of CD8+ T cells in alopecia areata. Study background: Percent of scalp involved defined treated patients' severity scores.

V was shortened by 5 bases and J by 1 base, with 11 bases between the two germline ends. The length of the CDR3 is 14 residues. The V gene's germline CDR1 is MNHEY and CDR2 SMNVEV (reference sequence). The chain has TRBV27 and TRBJ1-2, with D uncertain. Sequencing used CD8+ T cells sorted from blood, obtained at week 24, from a patient treated with tofacitinib. The sequence was obtained from a human donor with alopecia areata. DNA of the CDR3: TGTGCCAGCAGTCCTTGGAACATTAACTATGGCTACACCTTC. Its protein is CASSPWNINYGYTF.